This T cell receptor beta chain was obtained from a study of OX40 agonist ivuxolimab in advanced cancers. Study-level findings and limits: On average, a greater number of expanded clones characterised CD8+ T cells relative to CD4+.

Sequencing was performed with immunoSEQ multiplex PCR; in TCRdb, only in-frame clones are kept and a portion is missing. The sample holds 25,000 to 35,000 clones, approximately 88% seen once. The CDR3 totals 13 residues. V dropped 3 bases and J dropped 4; count of bases not matched to a gene: 2. Germline loops: CDR1 SGHDN, CDR2 FVKESK. Turning to this clone: Its antigen is currently unknown.

The sequencing used CD4+ or CD8+ T cells sorted from blood, collected in a trial of the OX40 agonist ivuxolimab. This clonotype was obtained from an adult with an advanced solid tumor such as melanoma, head and neck, liver or kidney cancer. The chain has TRBV14 and TRBJ2-5, with 7 bases lining up with TRBD1. The CDR3 loop is CASSHWDRETQYF. CDR3 nucleotides: TGTGCCAGCAGCCATTGGGACAGAGAGACCCAGTACTTC.